Listed here are 29 T cell receptor beta chains from one sample, sequenced in a study of T cells in Graves' hyperthyroidism and ophthalmopathy. Amplification targeted TCR beta CDR3 regions from RNA transcripts. First-round RT-PCR of the TCR CDR3 relied on the HTBI primer set. MiXCR, run by TCRdb on the multiplex PCR reads, gives a single entry per CDR3 protein. The repertoire includes roughly 170,000 distinct CDR3 sequences, 17% of them detected once, and roughly 30% sits in the top ten. The sequenced sample was blood. The receptors stem from a woman aged 50 to 65 with Graves' hyperthyroidism.

The J gene is TRBJ2-1, the V gene TRBV11-2, with TRBD2 matching 13 bases. Germline V gene sequence: CDR1 SGHAT, CDR2 FQNNGV. The V segment lost 5 bases and the J segment 6 bases; nucleotides outside the gene matches: 7. This CDR3 is built from 16 residues. CDR3 DNA: TGTGCCAGCAGCCCCAGAACTAGCGGGAGGGCCAATGAGCAGTTCTTC. This gives the protein CASSPRTSGRANEQFF.

In its sample, this clonotype was seen a few times. The V gene is TRBV4-3, the J gene TRBJ1-6; D unresolved. CDR1 is LGHNA, CDR2 YSLEER, per germline. The CDR3 length is 14 residues. V lost 0 bases and J 10 bases, leaving 10 bases between the germline ends. CDR3 sequence reads: CASSQDLYGSPLHF. CDR3 in DNA: TGCGCCAGCAGCCAAGATCTCTACGGGTCACCCCTCCACTTT.

This clonotype was picked up many times. This rearrangement joins TRBV29-1 to TRBJ2-3; TRBD1 agrees at 8 bases. Germline V gene sequence: CDR1 SQVTM, CDR2 ANQGSEA. V lost 3 bases and J lost 2; bases outside the gene matches: 7. The CDR3 runs to 15 residues. The CDR3 DNA reads as TGCAGCGTTGATGCAGGGGGCTTGGACACAGATACGCAGTATTTT. Residues: CSVDAGGLDTDTQYF.

This clonotype occurred many times. The CDR3 DNA is TGTGCCAGCACTAGCTCCAGCAATCAGCCCCAGCATTTT. This sequence encodes CASTSSSNQPQHF. The chain employs TRBV7-9 and TRBJ1-5; D remains unclear. Germline V lookup: CDR1 SEHNR, CDR2 FQNEAQ (reference sequence). This CDR3 is 13 amino acids long. The V gene lost 7 bases and the J gene lost 1 base, with 8 bases spanning the gap.

The chain combines TRBV6-4 with TRBJ1-4; D is uncertain. The CDR3 contains 13 residues. From germline, CDR1 is MRHNA and CDR2 SNTAGT. V was shortened by 3 bases and J by 1 base, with 3 bases between the two germline ends. CDR3 loop: CASSDGTNEKLFF. The DNA of the CDR3 is TGTGCCAGCAGTGATGGAACTAATGAAAAACTGTTTTTT.

This clonotype was recorded many times. The chain combines TRBV7-9 with TRBJ2-3; 8 nucleotides align to TRBD2. Germline V CDR1 and CDR2: SEHNR, FQNEAQ (reference sequence). There are 15 residues in the CDR3. V shed 1 base and J 2 bases; nucleotides not matched to a gene: 2. The CDR3 coding sequence is TGTGCCAGCAGCTTAGTAGCGGGGCTCACAGATACGCAGTATTTT. This sequence encodes CASSLVAGLTDTQYF.

Many counts were recorded for this clonotype. The chain uses TRBV11-2 and TRBJ2-1, with D possibly matching TRBD2 (5 bases). V lost 1 base and J 7 bases, leaving 20 bases between the germline ends. The CDR3 loop spans 17 amino acids. Germline CDR1 is SGHAT and CDR2 is FQNNGV. CDR3 in DNA: TGTGCCAGCAGCTTAGCCCCCTGGCTGCGCGGGTTTAATGAGCAGTTCTTC. Encoded protein: CASSLAPWLRGFNEQFF.

In its sample, this clonotype was seen many times. The V call is TRBV3-1, the J call TRBJ1-2, with a possible D match to TRBD1 (5 bases). The V gene's germline CDR1 is LGHDT and CDR2 YNNKEL (reference sequence). V lost 3 bases and J lost 11, with 16 bases in between. The CDR3 length is 13 residues. The CDR3, as DNA: TGTGCCAGCAGCCATGTCCCGGGGGAAGGTTACACCTTC. It translates to CASSHVPGEGYTF.

The table lists this clonotype with many counts. V usage is TRBV12-3 or TRBV12-4 and J usage is TRBJ1-5; D is perhaps TRBD1 (5 bases). The CDR3 has 17 amino acids. Trimming cost V 3 bases and J 0 bases, with 15 bases left between them. In DNA, the CDR3 is TGTGCCAGCAGTTTTGTCTTCGGACAACTTAGCAATCAGCCCCAGCATTTT. This codes for CASSFVFGQLSNQPQHF.

A word on this clonotype: A much larger clone lies a single base off, so this may be a read error. V gene TRBV9 combines with J gene TRBJ1-2; 7 nucleotides align to TRBD1. CDR1 is SGDLS and CDR2 is YYNGEE in the germline V gene. CDR3 length equals 15 residues. DNA for the CDR3: TGTGCCGGCAGCGTAGACCTGGGACAGACCTATGGCTACACCTTC. It is translated as CAGSVDLGQTYGYTF. The full variable domain, rest sourced from reference TRBV9 and TRBJ1-2, is DSGVTQTPKHLITATGQRVTLRCSPRSGDLSVYWYQQSLDQGLQFLIQYYNGEERAKGNILERFSAQQFPDLHSELNLSSLELGDSALYFCAGSVDLGQTYGYTFGSGTRLTVV.

The chain employs TRBV24-1 and TRBJ2-7; 11 bases line up with TRBD2. Germline V gives CDR1 KGHDR, CDR2 SFDVKD. With V trimmed by 3 bases and J by 3 bases, 6 bases remained unmatched. This CDR3 has 16 residues. The CDR3: CATSDPAGTSGYEQYF. The CDR3 DNA reads TGTGCCACCAGTGATCCCGCCGGGACTAGCGGCTACGAGCAGTACTTC.

This clonotype was seen at least ten times. The chain recombines TRBV2 with TRBJ1-4; D perhaps matches TRBD1 (6 bases). V lost 2 bases and J lost 8, with 15 bases in between. Germline V lookup: CDR1 SNHLY, CDR2 FYNNEI. This CDR3 comprises 15 residues. CDR3: CASSERVGAQEKLFF. The CDR3 DNA reads as TGTGCCAGCAGTGAAAGAGTGGGGGCGCAGGAAAAACTGTTTTTT.

This clonotype was seen many times. V and J are TRBV7-9 and TRBJ2-1; D tentatively reads TRBD1 or TRBD2 (6 bases each). Per germline, CDR1 SEHNR and CDR2 FQNEAQ (reference sequence). This CDR3 has 14 residues. The V end was cut by 5 bases, the J end by 8 bases, with 16 bases between. CDR3 sequence reads: CASSGERGVHEQFF. The CDR3 bases are TGTGCCAGCAGCGGAGAGAGGGGGGTTCATGAGCAGTTCTTC.

A few counts support this clonotype. The chain recombines TRBV5-1 with TRBJ2-2; 8 bases fit TRBD1. The CDR3 sequence is 16 residues long. V shed 3 bases and J 5 bases; nucleotides not matched to a gene: 9. Looked up from germline, CDR1 is SGHRS and CDR2 is YFSETQ. The chain's CDR3 is CASSSRGQGATGELFF. Here the CDR3 DNA reads TGCGCCAGCAGCTCCAGAGGACAGGGAGCTACCGGGGAGCTGTTTTTT.

The chain has TRBV7-9 and TRBJ1-5; a possible D gene is TRBD1 (5 bases). With 6 bases removed from V and 7 bases from J, the gap between germline ends came to 10 bases. CDR1 SEHNR and CDR2 FQNEAQ come from the germline V gene (reference sequence). CDR3 length equals 12 residues. CDR3 protein: CASSISGQPQHF. CDR3 bases: TGTGCCAGCAGTATATCAGGGCAGCCCCAGCATTTT.

In its sample, this clonotype was seen once. The chain carries TRBV24-1 and TRBJ2-2, with a possible D match to TRBD1 (6 bases). Trimming removed 3 bases from V and 2 bases from J, with 12 bases in between. This CDR3 is 16 amino acids long. Germline V CDR1 and CDR2: KGHDR, SFDVKD. CDR3 in DNA: TGTGCCACCAGTGATAGCAGGGGACCCAACACCGGGGAGCTGTTTTTT. Amino acids: CATSDSRGPNTGELFF.

The chain carries TRBV7-9 and TRBJ1-2; D is unresolved. V lost 3 bases to trimming and J lost 6 bases, with 14 bases between them. The V gene's germline CDR1 is SEHNR and CDR2 FQNEAQ (reference sequence). This CDR3 region has 14 residues. CDR3 residues: CASSFTVPGHGYTF. The CDR3 region has the DNA TGTGCCAGCAGCTTCACAGTACCCGGGCATGGCTACACCTTC. Together with reference TRBV7-9 and TRBJ1-2, the CDR3 gives the full variable domain: DTGVSQNPRHKITKRGQNVTFRCDPISEHNRLYWYRQTLGQGPEFLTYFQNEAQLEKSRLLSDRFSAERPKGSFSTLEIQRTEQGDSAMYLCASSFTVPGHGYTFGSGTRLTVV.

Worth noting for this clonotype: A much larger clone is a single base away; this may be a read error. V gene TRBV6-2 or TRBV6-3 combines with J gene TRBJ1-2; D remains ambiguous. This CDR3 has 13 amino acids. Germline V gene sequence: CDR1 MNHEY, CDR2 SVGEGT. DNA for the CDR3: TGTGCCAGCAGTGACACACTAAACTATGGCTACAACTTC. Protein sequence: CASSDTLNYGYNF.

This clonotype was found many times. V is TRBV20-1 and J is TRBJ2-2, with TRBD1 identical over 8 bases. Germline values: CDR1 DFQATT, CDR2 SNEGSKA (reference sequence). The ends lost 0 bases at V and 1 base at J; junction bases unmatched: 7. The CDR3 loop spans 17 amino acids. CDR3 in DNA: TGCAGTGCTAGAGATTTAGGACAGGGTTTGAACACCGGGGAGCTGTTTTTT. Its protein is CSARDLGQGLNTGELFF.

This clonotype was counted at least ten times. The gene calls are TRBV2 and TRBJ1-5, with D maybe TRBD1 (5 bases). Germline-derived CDR1 and CDR2 are SNHLY and FYNNEI. Trimming took off 7 bases at V and 4 bases at J, with 17 bases between the two ends. The CDR3 covers 15 residues. The DNA of the CDR3 is TGTGCCAGCACGGAGGAGTTGGGGCCTAATCAGCCCCAGCATTTT. This translates into CASTEELGPNQPQHF.

This clonotype was observed many times. The V and J genes are TRBV20-1 and TRBJ1-4; D gene uncertain. The V gene's germline CDR1 is DFQATT and CDR2 SNEGSKA (reference sequence). The CDR3 has 12 residues. The V and J ends lost 7 bases and 10 bases respectively, with 16 bases between them. This CDR3 is CSVDGRGGKLFF. CDR3 coding DNA: TGCAGTGTGGACGGAAGAGGAGGAAAACTGTTTTTT.

With regard to this clonotype: The junction differs from germline at one of its ends, possibly a read error. This chain joins TRBV29-1 and TRBJ1-1; D gene uncertain. The CDR3 covers 13 residues. The germline V gene encodes CDR1 SQVTM and CDR2 ANQGSEA. The CDR3 is CSVKASLNTGAFF. The DNA for the CDR3 is TGCAGCGTCAAGGCGAGCCTGAACACTGGAGCTTTCTTT.

This clonotype was recorded many times. This chain joins TRBV11-2 and TRBJ2-7; D uncertain. Germline assignment: CDR1 SGHAT and CDR2 FQNNGV. Trimming took off 3 bases at V and 4 bases at J, with 7 bases between the two ends. The length of the CDR3 is 12 residues. For the CDR3, the DNA is TGTGCCAGCAGCTTTCTATCTTACGAGCAGTACTTC. This sequence encodes CASSFLSYEQYF.

Ten or more counts support this clonotype. CDR3 in amino acids: CASSQAGTAWETQYF. In DNA form, the CDR3 reads TGTGCCAGCAGCCAAGCAGGGACTGCCTGGGAGACCCAGTACTTC. The V gene is TRBV3-1, the J gene TRBJ2-5; tentative D call: TRBD2 (6 bases). This CDR3 is built from 15 residues. CDR1 is LGHDT, CDR2 YNNKEL, per germline (reference sequence). Trimming removed 1 base at V and 5 bases at J, with 14 bases between.

This clonotype was picked up many times. The chain carries TRBV12-3 or TRBV12-4 and TRBJ1-1; perhaps TRBD1 as D (6 bases). This CDR3 spans 14 amino acids. The V end lost 3 bases, the J end lost 4 bases, and 12 bases lay between the germline ends. The CDR3 protein is CASSLGGSSTEAFF. CDR3 nucleotide sequence: TGTGCCAGCAGTTTGGGGGGCTCGAGCACTGAAGCTTTCTTT.

This clonotype was seen repeatedly, ten times or more. The junction and the germline gene differ at one end; a read error may be behind it. This chain connects TRBV5-1 to TRBJ1-1, with TRBD1 matching over 11 bases. This CDR3 is built from 14 residues. Looked up from germline, CDR1 is SGHRS and CDR2 is YFSETQ. The CDR3 coding sequence is TGTGCCAGCAGTCCAGGGACAGGGGGCACTGAAGCTTTCTTT. Its protein product is CASSPGTGGTEAFF.

The CDR3 DNA reads as TGCGCCAGCAGCCTTCTACCGGTCTATGATAGCAATCAGCCCCAGCATTTT. Amino acids: CASSLLPVYDSNQPQHF. The chain employs TRBV4-1 and TRBJ1-5; D not certain. Germline lookup yields CDR1 MGHRA and CDR2 YSYEKL. V was trimmed by 4 bases and J by 0 bases, leaving 16 bases between them. CDR3 length equals 17 residues.

This chain uses TRBV9 with TRBJ2-3; D ambiguous. The CDR3 contains 13 residues. Between the trimmed V and J ends, which lost 4 bases and 4 bases, there was a span of 10 bases. Germline V gene sequence: CDR1 SGDLS, CDR2 YYNGEE. The CDR3, as DNA: TGTGCCAGCAGCCACTTAACCTCAGATACGCAGTATTTT. Its protein is CASSHLTSDTQYF.

This clonotype was observed a handful of times. The gene calls are TRBV4-1 and TRBJ1-4, with 7 bases lining up with TRBD1. V gave up 0 bases and J gave up 7 bases; unmatched junction bases: 8. This CDR3 has 16 amino acids. The germline gives CDR1 MGHRA, CDR2 YSYEKL. CDR3 region: CASSQDQTGLAEKLFF. CDR3 sequence (DNA): TGCGCCAGCAGCCAAGATCAGACAGGGTTGGCTGAAAAACTGTTTTTT.